This T cell receptor (beta chain) was sequenced for a study of blood T cell repertoires in COVID-19. The V gene end was trimmed by 5 bases and the J gene end by 4 bases; junction bases not matched to a gene: 14. The CDR3 runs 16 residues. The germline V gene encodes CDR1 SQVTM and CDR2 ANQGSEA. As originally analysed: For nucleated cells, counts were estimated from reference gene primer amplification. Measured with immunoSEQ multiplex PCR; TCRdb has only the in-frame clones, and not every one. V and J calls and clone size follow that table, whereas D and trimming were derived from the DNA. The sample carries over 95,000 clones, more than 85% recorded once.

This rearrangement joins TRBV29-1 to TRBJ2-1; 7 nucleotides agree with TRBD2. The sequenced material came from peripheral blood. This TCR came from a human donor with acute or convalescent COVID-19. The donor label of this sample is uncertain. CDR3 residues: CSVLPLGASGYNEQFF. The CDR3 DNA is TGCAGCGTTCTCCCGTTAGGGGCTAGCGGATACAATGAGCAGTTCTTC.